This T cell receptor (beta chain) originates from a study of blood T cell repertoires in COVID-19 (dated by TCRdb to 2019 to 2021). Looking at the study overall: Collaborator samples came from the United States, Italy and Spain and covered acute and convalescent phases of COVID-19. The prospective study material was composed of cDNA or gDNA derived from T cells, B-cell-depleted T cells, or PBMCs. Deeply sampled blood TCRbeta repertoires from subjects exposed to, actively infected with, or recovered from COVID-19 were included in the dataset. The repertoires were released in a freely available public database meant as a resource for research on the immune response to SARS-CoV-2. Samples were obtained from the ongoing ImmuneRACE study (first 160 participants) and from some 1,200 subjects provided by 6 global collaborators. A de-identified subject ID, COVID-19 status, age in years and sex were almost always included in the sample metadata. Where available, HLA class I and class II types were obtained from metadata supplied by the sample provider rather than from assay-based typing. Study-wide findings and limitations: How much clinical and demographic metadata was included differed by source and by participant, and the metadata was provided uncurated.

Participants in the prospective study were enrolled through a virtual design, were aged 18 to 89 years, and lived in fewer than 30 United States geographic areas. To assign participants to cohorts, the prospective study relied on clinical history that participants themselves reported in a screening survey and a study questionnaire. For ImmuneRACE Cohort 3, a participant was defined as recovered based on two consecutive negative NP/OP PCR tests, clearance by a healthcare professional, or resolution of symptoms. In the prospective study, whole blood, serum and a nasopharyngeal or oropharyngeal swab were collected from each participant by mobile phlebotomists. Participants in the prospective study had the option to provide additional blood draws and questionnaires over a roughly 2-month period. Before DNA extraction, blood samples from the prospective study were shipped at room temperature or frozen.

The CDR3 measures 18 amino acids from cysteine to phenylalanine. Of all the DNA, just the CDR3 is kept, 54 bases in frame from base 1. V is cut back by 3 bases and J by 2 bases, with 10 bases in the junction unmatched. CDR1 and CDR2 are read off the germline V gene as KGHDR and SFDVKD. TCRbeta CDR3 regions were amplified from genomic DNA using the immunoSEQ Assay, a bias-controlled multiplex PCR. The authors' pipeline ran thus. Within the assay, amplification of reference gene primers was used to estimate how many nucleated cells each sample contained. To quantify the absolute abundance of each unique TCRbeta CDR3 rearrangement, sequence reads were collapsed and filtered. For each sample, productive Simpson clonality was calculated as the square root of Simpson's diversity index across productive rearrangements. Imported from immuneACCESS, the table was reduced by TCRdb to in-frame sequences with V and J called. These copies leave out some clones; in studies compared against another copy, an unresolved V gene accounts for under half, and the cause of the remainder is not known. V and J calls and clone size are those listed in that table; D and trimming were worked out from the DNA. Across this sample there are approximately 290,000 clones, with 70% to 90% seen only once. 3.5% to 5.5% of the sample is held by the ten biggest clonotypes.

In the case of this clone: Its antigen target is currently unknown. Base qualities were left out, and no much larger clone turns up one base away.

Rearrangement joined TRBV24-1 to TRBJ1-5; 9 of the junction bases match TRBD1. This TCR was recovered from a woman between 25 and 40 years old who had recovered from COVID-19. What was sequenced was PBMCs or T cells enriched from blood (not recorded which). The CDR3 region reads CATSDPGQGIKGNQPQHF. The DNA sequence is as follows: TGTGCCACCAGTGATCCGGGACAGGGAATTAAGGGCAATCAGCCCCAGCATTTT.